This TCR beta chain appears in the sequencing data of a study of cytotoxic CD8 clonotypes in ibrutinib-treated CLL. This clone has a single count. V was pared by 11 bases and J by 4 bases, with 10 bases of the junction left unmatched. The germline CDR1 and CDR2 sequences are SEHNR and FQNEAQ (reference sequence). This CDR3 has 13 amino acids. The table came from immunoSEQ multiplex PCR; TCRdb's copy has only in-frame clones and leaves some out. The sample has 200,000 to 250,000 clones, approximately 79% seen once. This chain joins TRBV7-9 and TRBJ1-2; 7 bases match TRBD1. The receptor was isolated from a human donor with chronic lymphocytic leukemia. The sequenced sample was PBMCs, obtained after 12 months of ibrutinib treatment. CDR3 DNA sequence: TGTGCCGTTCCGTTTGACAGGGTCTATGGCTACACCTTC. Amino acid sequence: CAVPFDRVYGYTF.